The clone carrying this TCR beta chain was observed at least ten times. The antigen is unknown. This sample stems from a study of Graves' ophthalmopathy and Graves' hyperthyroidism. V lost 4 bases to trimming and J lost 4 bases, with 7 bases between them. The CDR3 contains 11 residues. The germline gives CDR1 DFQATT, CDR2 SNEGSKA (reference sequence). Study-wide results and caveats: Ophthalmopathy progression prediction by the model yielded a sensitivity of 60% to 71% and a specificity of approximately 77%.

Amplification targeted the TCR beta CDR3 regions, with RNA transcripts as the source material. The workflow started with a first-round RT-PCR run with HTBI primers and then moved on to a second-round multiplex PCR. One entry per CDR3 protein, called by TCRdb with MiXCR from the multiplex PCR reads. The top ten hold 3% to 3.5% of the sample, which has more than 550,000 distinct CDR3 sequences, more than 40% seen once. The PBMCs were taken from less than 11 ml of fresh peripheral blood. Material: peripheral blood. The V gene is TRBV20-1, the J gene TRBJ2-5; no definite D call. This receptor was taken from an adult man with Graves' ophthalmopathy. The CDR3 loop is CSATGSETQYF. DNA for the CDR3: TGCAGTGCTACCGGTTCAGAGACCCAGTACTTC.